Shown below are 9 T cell receptor beta chains from a single sample sequenced in a study of cytomegalovirus exposure and HLA in healthy donors. PCR primers comprised 60 Vbeta and 13 Jbeta primers. Measured with immunoSEQ multiplex PCR; TCRdb has only the in-frame clones, and not every one. The sample holds 90,000 or so clones; over 65% are singletons and the top ten take roughly 16%. Source material: PBMCs. Every receptor here comes from a woman younger than 30 in good health and CMV-seropositive.

The V call is TRBV11-2, the J call TRBJ2-3, with TRBD2 identical over 8 bases. Trimming removed 0 bases from V and 4 bases from J; junction bases left unmatched: 9. This CDR3 region has 17 residues. Germline CDR1 is SGHAT and CDR2 is FQNNGV. The CDR3 DNA follows: TGTGCCAGCAGCTTAGATCTCCCACTAGCGGCGGCAGATACGCAGTATTTT. Translated: CASSLDLPLAAADTQYF.

This chain connects TRBV9 to TRBJ2-5, with 9 nucleotides matching TRBD2. J was trimmed by 3 bases and V by 0 bases; bases with no gene match: 6. The CDR3 runs to 16 residues. Per the germline V gene, CDR1 is SGDLS and CDR2 is YYNGEE. The CDR3 is CASSVGLAGIEETQYF. CDR3 coding DNA: TGTGCCAGCAGCGTAGGCCTAGCGGGGATAGAAGAGACCCAGTACTTC.

Details on this clone: Germline and junction disagree at one end, which may indicate a read error. The chain employs TRBV7-9 and TRBJ1-2; D not resolved. The germline gives CDR1 SEHNR, CDR2 FQNEAQ (reference sequence). The CDR3 covers 11 residues. This CDR3 reads CSSSSGYGYTF. CDR3 nucleotide sequence: TGTTCCAGCAGCTCCGGCTATGGCTACACCTTC.

V and J are TRBV7-9 and TRBJ2-7; 9 bases agree with TRBD1. The V segment lost 5 bases and the J segment 5 bases; nucleotides outside the gene matches: 13. Germline CDR1 SEHNR, CDR2 FQNEAQ (reference sequence). CDR3 size: 16 residues. CDR3 in amino acids: CASSVVYGDREDEQYF. CDR3 sequence (DNA): TGTGCCAGCAGCGTAGTGTACGGGGACAGGGAGGACGAGCAGTACTTC.

The chain recombines TRBV5-6 with TRBJ1-2; D perhaps matches TRBD1 (6 bases). The CDR3 runs 13 residues. Trimming pared 3 bases from V and 4 bases from J, leaving 10 bases between. Per the germline V gene, CDR1 is SGHDT and CDR2 is YYEEEE. CDR3 residues: CASSSRTVYGYTF. CDR3 nucleotides: TGTGCCAGCAGCTCCCGGACAGTCTATGGCTACACCTTC.

J is TRBJ2-1 and V is TRBV5-1, with TRBD2 identical over 11 bases. With 4 bases clipped from V and 0 bases from J, the junction kept 9 bases outside the gene matches. This CDR3 spans 18 amino acids. Germline CDR1 reads SGHRS; CDR2 reads YFSETQ. CDR3 residues: CASSVSGGAPSSYNEQFF. The CDR3 bases are TGCGCCAGCAGCGTTAGCGGGGGGGCCCCCAGCTCCTACAATGAGCAGTTCTTC.

This clone was seen once. J is TRBJ1-3 and V is TRBV18; D is possibly TRBD1 (6 bases). Germline assignment: CDR1 KGHSH and CDR2 LQKENI. The CDR3 spans 16 residues. Trimming stripped 4 bases from V and 0 bases from J, with 13 bases between. The CDR3 reads CASSRSGATSGNTIYF. CDR3 coding DNA: TGTGCCAGCTCACGTTCAGGGGCTACCTCTGGAAACACCATATATTTT.

The chain links TRBV4-3 to TRBJ2-7; 16 bases agree with TRBD2. The CDR3 sequence is 20 residues long. From germline, CDR1 is LGHNA and CDR2 YSLEER. V gave up 2 bases and J gave up 6 bases; unmatched junction bases: 16. CDR3: CASSQFGTSGRGTSFSEQYF. The DNA of the CDR3 is TGCGCCAGCAGCCAATTCGGGACTAGCGGGAGGGGGACTTCCTTCTCCGAGCAGTACTTC.

In the case of this clone: One junction end disagrees with the germline gene, perhaps due to a read error. This sample includes further DNA sequences coding for the same CDR3. The chain links TRBV27 to TRBJ2-1; 10 bases are shared with TRBD1. The CDR3 runs to 15 residues. The V gene's germline CDR1 is MNHEY and CDR2 SMNVEV (reference sequence). CDR3 DNA sequence: TGTGCCAGCAGTCCCGGGACAGGGGTTTACAATGAGCAATTCTTC. Translation gives CASSPGTGVYNEQFF.